A single sample is the source of the 8 T cell receptor beta chains below, sequenced in a study of shared clonotypes between healthy human individuals. Clones were sequenced by immunoSEQ multiplex PCR, and TCRdb holds only the in-frame ones, with some missing. The sample lists 1,500,000 or so clones, 98% occurring once. Material: naive CD4+ T cells sorted from blood. Subset described: CD45RA+ positively selected. All receptors derive from a man aged 25-45 years in good health.

V gene TRBV18 combines with J gene TRBJ1-1; 10 nucleotides agree with TRBD1. Looked up from germline, CDR1 is KGHSH and CDR2 is LQKENI. Trimming at V came to 3 bases and at J to 0 bases, leaving 7 bases not matched to a gene. CDR3 size: 17 residues. The CDR3 loop is CASSPGQGGLMNTEAFF. The CDR3 nucleotides read TGTGCCAGCTCACCCGGACAGGGGGGCCTCATGAACACTGAAGCTTTCTTT.

J is TRBJ1-5 and V is TRBV11-2; no clear D gene. This CDR3 region has 12 residues. With 0 bases removed from V and 9 bases from J, the gap between germline ends came to 6 bases. Germline CDR1 and CDR2: SGHAT and FQNNGV. The CDR3 DNA sequence: TGTGCCAGCAGCTTAGACAACGGGCCCCAGCATTTT. Encoded protein: CASSLDNGPQHF.

The rearrangement uses TRBV5-4 and TRBJ1-1, with 12 bases matching TRBD1. Germline V gene sequence: CDR1 SGHNT, CDR2 YYREEE (reference sequence). CDR3 length equals 16 residues. The V segment lost 4 bases and the J segment 1 base; nucleotides outside the gene matches: 5. The CDR3 spells CASSLGTGGRNTEAFF. For the CDR3, the DNA is TGTGCCAGCAGCCTGGGGACAGGGGGCCGGAACACTGAAGCTTTCTTT.

The J gene is TRBJ2-3, the V gene TRBV6-1, with D unclear. Trimming shortened V by 1 base and J by 1 base, and 6 bases separated the two germline ends. This CDR3 has 14 residues. Per the germline V gene, CDR1 is MNHNS and CDR2 is SASEGT. The CDR3: CASSEDQGTDTQYF. In DNA, the CDR3 is TGTGCCAGCAGTGAAGACCAGGGCACAGATACGCAGTATTTT.

The rearrangement joins TRBV5-1 to TRBJ2-5; D uncertain. The CDR3 consists of 15 residues. Trimming cost V 4 bases and J 1 base, with 14 bases left between them. Per the germline V gene, CDR1 is SGHRS and CDR2 is YFSETQ. The CDR3 protein is CASSPLIGSQETQYF. The CDR3 nucleotides are TGCGCCAGCAGCCCCCTAATCGGGTCCCAAGAGACCCAGTACTTC.

The chain has TRBV6-5 and TRBJ1-1, with a possible D match to TRBD1 (5 bases). Trimming stripped 8 bases from V and 5 bases from J, with 9 bases between. The CDR3 runs to 11 residues. Germline CDR1 MNHEY, CDR2 SVGAGI. The CDR3 bases are TGTGCCAGCGGGGAGGGGACTGAAGCTTTCTTT. Its translation: CASGEGTEAFF.

The chain has TRBV5-8 and TRBJ2-3, with D possibly TRBD2 on 6 matching bases. CDR3 length: 18 amino acids. With 4 bases removed from V and 1 base from J, the gap between germline ends came to 22 bases. Germline values: CDR1 SGHTS, CDR2 YDEGEE. CDR3 nucleotide sequence: TGTGCCAGCAGCCCGGGGGACTTAAACATCGCCCGCACAGATACGCAGTATTTT. Translating it yields CASSPGDLNIARTDTQYF.

The CDR3 nucleotides read TGCAGCGTTGGAAATAGCTACACCGGGGAGCTGTTTTTT. Translating gives CSVGNSYTGELFF. The chain couples TRBV29-1 to TRBJ2-2; D is unresolved. Germline lookup yields CDR1 SQVTM and CDR2 ANQGSEA. Trimming stripped 4 bases from V and 3 bases from J, with 9 bases between. The CDR3 is made up of 13 amino acids.